The 9 T cell receptor beta chains below all came from one sample that was sequenced in a study of blood T cells in healthy people across ages. PCR was performed a second time for 7 to 11 cycles using a sample-barcoded 5' primer and a J-beta primer mix. TCRdb reprocessed the 5' RACE reads via MiXCR and lists one record per CDR3 protein. Counted here are around 870,000 distinct CDR3 sequences, 29% occurring once; the ten biggest clones make up 17%. The specimen was blood. The receptors come from a woman of 80 years or more in good health.

The chain links TRBV27 to TRBJ1-1, with D hard to call. The CDR3 totals 13 residues. The V end lost 3 bases, the J end lost 4 bases, and 9 bases lay between the germline ends. Germline values: CDR1 MNHEY, CDR2 SMNVEV (reference sequence). This chain's CDR3 is CASSFNGFTEAFF. CDR3 sequence (DNA): TGTGCCAGCAGTTTCAACGGGTTCACTGAAGCTTTCTTT.

The chain combines TRBV18 with TRBJ1-1, with 9 bases that match TRBD1. With V trimmed by 3 bases and J by 0 bases, 5 bases remained unmatched. Germline V CDR1 and CDR2: KGHSH, LQKENI. CDR3 length: 16 residues. The CDR3 reads CASSPGTGTLNTEAFF. The CDR3 bases are TGTGCCAGCTCACCGGGGACAGGGACCCTGAACACTGAAGCTTTCTTT.

This clonotype was observed at least ten times. The chain is built from TRBV20-1 and TRBJ2-3, with 9 nucleotides matching TRBD1. The CDR3 has 15 residues. Trimming cost V 2 bases and J 3 bases; bases outside gene matches: 6. Germline CDR1 is DFQATT and CDR2 is SNEGSKA (reference sequence). CDR3 nucleotides: TGCAGTGCTAGACTGGGACAGGGTCGGACAGATACGCAGTATTTT. Encoded protein: CSARLGQGRTDTQYF.

The chain combines TRBV24-1 with TRBJ2-2; D ambiguous. Trimming shortened V by 3 bases and J by 3 bases, and 10 bases separated the two germline ends. Germline-derived CDR1 and CDR2 are KGHDR and SFDVKD. The CDR3 runs to 15 residues. The CDR3 sequence: CATSDPSTYTGELFF. For the CDR3, the DNA is TGTGCCACCAGTGATCCGTCCACGTACACCGGGGAGCTGTTTTTT.

This clonotype was seen many times. This chain links TRBV6-2 or TRBV6-3 with TRBJ2-5; 8 bases line up with TRBD1. V was clipped by 6 bases and J by 8 bases; unmatched bases: 11. The CDR3 has 14 amino acids. Per the germline V gene, CDR1 is MNHEY and CDR2 is SVGEGT. This CDR3 reads CASRNTLDRATQYF. As DNA, the CDR3 is TGTGCCAGCAGAAACACCCTGGACAGGGCCACCCAGTACTTC.

In its sample, this clonotype was seen many times. The chain carries TRBV20-1 and TRBJ2-1; D may correspond to TRBD1 or TRBD2 (5 bases each). The CDR3 covers 16 residues. V was cut by 0 bases and J by 0 bases, with 12 bases left in between. Germline CDR1 reads DFQATT; CDR2 reads SNEGSKA (reference sequence). This CDR3 is CSARDLGGPSYNEQFF. DNA for the CDR3: TGCAGTGCTAGAGATCTTGGGGGTCCCTCCTACAATGAGCAGTTCTTC.

This clonotype was seen a handful of times. The junction departs from the called germline gene at one end, perhaps through a read error. The gene calls are TRBV10-2 and TRBJ2-1; D call uncertain. The CDR3 is 10 residues long. Germline V gene data show CDR1 as WSHSY and CDR2 as SAAADI. CDR3 sequence (DNA): TGCGCCAGCAGTGATAATGTGCAGTTCTTC. It encodes CASSDNVQFF.

Regarding this clonotype: Being one base from a much bigger clone, this may be a read error. The CDR3 coding sequence is TGTGCCAGCAGCCAGGACCCCCCGGGACCTACTCGGTACTTC. Translation gives CASSQDPPGPTRYF. This chain connects TRBV4-2 to TRBJ2-5; D assignment may be TRBD1 or TRBD2 (5 bases each). Germline V lookup: CDR1 LGHNA, CDR2 YNFKEQ. The CDR3 is 14 residues long. V was shortened by 3 bases and J by 13 bases, with 21 bases between the two germline ends.

This clonotype has a count of ten or more. The chain joins TRBV7-2 to TRBJ2-7; D is ambiguous. From germline, CDR1 is SGHTA and CDR2 FQGNSA. The CDR3 consists of 12 residues. The ends were cut back, 4 bases at V and 3 bases at J, with 7 bases in the middle. The CDR3 DNA follows: TGTGCCAGCAGCTCATCAGGCTACGAGCAGTACTTC. Amino acids: CASSSSGYEQYF.